This paragraph covers one T cell receptor beta chain sequence. What it binds is not known. This sample stems from a study of Ad26.COV2.S vaccination and SARS-CoV-2 variants. Findings of the study overall: Breadth, reportedly substantial, characterized the spike-specific CD8+ and CD4+ T cell responses after vaccination.

V was cut by 4 bases and J by 5 bases, with 12 bases left in between. The CDR3 is made up of 14 amino acids. Germline V CDR1 and CDR2: SNHLY, FYNNEI. This sample's treatment: around 19 received Ad26.COV2.S at low or high dose, single or two shots; 5 received placebo; per-sample allocation not given. Each sample was drawn 63 days after the first injection (of vaccine or placebo). Libraries were prepared by immunoSEQ multiplex PCR; TCRdb keeps only in-frame clonotypes and omits some of them. The table lists hundreds of thousands of clones, nearly 90% of them singletons. This specimen was peripheral blood, taken in a trial of Ad26.COV2.S vaccine versus placebo. The chain employs TRBV2 and TRBJ1-5; D might be TRBD1 (6 bases). This sequence originates from a person between 18 and 65 years old who received the Ad26.COV2.S COVID-19 vaccine or a placebo. CDR3 sequence reads: CASSGNRVYQPQHF. CDR3 DNA sequence: TGTGCCAGCAGTGGCAACAGGGTCTATCAGCCCCAGCATTTT.